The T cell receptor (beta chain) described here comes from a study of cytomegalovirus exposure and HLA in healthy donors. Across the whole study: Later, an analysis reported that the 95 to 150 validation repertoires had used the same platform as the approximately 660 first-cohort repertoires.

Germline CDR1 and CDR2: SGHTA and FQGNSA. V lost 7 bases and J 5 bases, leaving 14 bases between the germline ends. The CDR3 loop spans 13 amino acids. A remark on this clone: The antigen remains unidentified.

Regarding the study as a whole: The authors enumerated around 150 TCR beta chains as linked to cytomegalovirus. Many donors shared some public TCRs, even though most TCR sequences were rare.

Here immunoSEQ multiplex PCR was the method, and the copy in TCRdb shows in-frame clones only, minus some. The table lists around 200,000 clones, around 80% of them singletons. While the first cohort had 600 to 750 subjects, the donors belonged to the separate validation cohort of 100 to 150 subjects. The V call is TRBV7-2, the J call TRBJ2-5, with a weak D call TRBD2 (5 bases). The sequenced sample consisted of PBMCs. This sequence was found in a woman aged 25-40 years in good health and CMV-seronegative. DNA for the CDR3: TGTGCCAGCACCCTGAGGCGCGGGGAGACCCAGTACTTC. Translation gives CASTLRRGETQYF.